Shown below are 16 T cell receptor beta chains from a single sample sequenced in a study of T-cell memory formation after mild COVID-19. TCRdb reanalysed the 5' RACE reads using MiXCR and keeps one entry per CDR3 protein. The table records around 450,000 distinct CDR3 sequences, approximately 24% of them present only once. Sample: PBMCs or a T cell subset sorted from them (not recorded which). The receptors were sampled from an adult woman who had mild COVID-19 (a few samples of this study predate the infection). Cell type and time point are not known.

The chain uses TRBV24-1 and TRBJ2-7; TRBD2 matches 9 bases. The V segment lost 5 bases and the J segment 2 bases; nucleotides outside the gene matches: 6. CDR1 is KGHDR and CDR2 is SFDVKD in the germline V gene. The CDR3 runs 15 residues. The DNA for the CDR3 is TGTGCCACCAGTGCCAGCGGGAGGCCCACCTACGAGCAGTACTTC. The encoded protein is CATSASGRPTYEQYF.

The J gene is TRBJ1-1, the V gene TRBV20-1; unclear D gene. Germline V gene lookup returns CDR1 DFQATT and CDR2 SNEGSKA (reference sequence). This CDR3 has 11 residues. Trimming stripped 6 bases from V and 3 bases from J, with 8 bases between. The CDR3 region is CSASQYTEAFF. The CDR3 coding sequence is TGCAGTGCGAGCCAGTACACTGAAGCTTTCTTT.

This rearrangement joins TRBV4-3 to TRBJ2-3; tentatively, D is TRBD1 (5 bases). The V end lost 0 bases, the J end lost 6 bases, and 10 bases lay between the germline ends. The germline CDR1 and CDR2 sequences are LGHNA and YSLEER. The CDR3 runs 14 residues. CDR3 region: CASSQEVKGDTQYF. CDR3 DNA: TGCGCCAGCAGCCAAGAGGTCAAGGGGGATACGCAGTATTTT.

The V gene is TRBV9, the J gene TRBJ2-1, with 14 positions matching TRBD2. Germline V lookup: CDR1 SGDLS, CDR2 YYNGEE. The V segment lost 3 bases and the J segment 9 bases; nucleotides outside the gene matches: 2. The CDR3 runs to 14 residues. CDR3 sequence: CASSGLAGGSEQFF. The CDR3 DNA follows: TGTGCCAGCAGCGGACTAGCGGGGGGGAGTGAGCAGTTCTTC.

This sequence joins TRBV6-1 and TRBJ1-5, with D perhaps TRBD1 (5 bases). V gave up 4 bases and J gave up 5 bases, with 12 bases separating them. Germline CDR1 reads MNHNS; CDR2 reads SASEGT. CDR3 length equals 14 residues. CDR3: CASSGGRGDQPQHF. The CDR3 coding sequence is TGTGCCAGCAGTGGTGGACGGGGCGATCAGCCCCAGCATTTT.

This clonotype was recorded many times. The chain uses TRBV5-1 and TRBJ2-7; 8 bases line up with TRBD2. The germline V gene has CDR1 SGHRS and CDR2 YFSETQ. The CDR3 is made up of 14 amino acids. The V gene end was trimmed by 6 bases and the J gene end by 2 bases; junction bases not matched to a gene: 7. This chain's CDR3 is CASMNSGNPYEQYF. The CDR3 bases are TGCGCCAGCATGAATAGCGGGAACCCCTACGAGCAGTACTTC. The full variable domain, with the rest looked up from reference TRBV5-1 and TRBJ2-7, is KAGVTQTPRYLIKTRGQQVTLSCSPISGHRSVSWYQQTPGQGLQFLFEYFSETQRNKGNFPGRFSGRQFSNSRSEMNVSTLELGDSALYLCASMNSGNPYEQYFGPGTRLTVT.

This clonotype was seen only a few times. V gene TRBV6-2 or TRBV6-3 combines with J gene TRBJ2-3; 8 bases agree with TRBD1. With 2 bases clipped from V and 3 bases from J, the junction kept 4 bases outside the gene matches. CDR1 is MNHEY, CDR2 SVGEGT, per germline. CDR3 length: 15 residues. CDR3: CASSYRDRFTDTQYF. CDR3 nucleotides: TGTGCCAGCAGTTACAGGGACAGGTTTACAGATACGCAGTATTTT.

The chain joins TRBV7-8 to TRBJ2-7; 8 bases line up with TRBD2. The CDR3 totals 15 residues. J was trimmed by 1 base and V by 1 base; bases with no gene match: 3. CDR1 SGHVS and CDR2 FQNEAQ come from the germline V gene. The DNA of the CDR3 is TGTGCCAGCAGCTTAGTCCCGGGGGGGTCCTACGAGCAGTACTTC. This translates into CASSLVPGGSYEQYF. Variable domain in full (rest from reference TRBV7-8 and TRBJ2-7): GAGVSQSPRYKVAKRGQDVALRCDPISGHVSLFWYQQALGQGPEFLTYFQNEAQLDKSGLPSDRFFAERPEGSVSTLKIQRTQQEDSAVYLCASSLVPGGSYEQYFGPGTRLTVT.

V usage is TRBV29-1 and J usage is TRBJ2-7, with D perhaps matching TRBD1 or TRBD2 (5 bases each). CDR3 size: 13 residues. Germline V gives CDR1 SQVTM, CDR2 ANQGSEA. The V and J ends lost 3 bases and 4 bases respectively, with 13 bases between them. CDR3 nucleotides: TGCAGCGTTGATCTCGAGGGGTCTTACGAGCAGTACTTC. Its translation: CSVDLEGSYEQYF.

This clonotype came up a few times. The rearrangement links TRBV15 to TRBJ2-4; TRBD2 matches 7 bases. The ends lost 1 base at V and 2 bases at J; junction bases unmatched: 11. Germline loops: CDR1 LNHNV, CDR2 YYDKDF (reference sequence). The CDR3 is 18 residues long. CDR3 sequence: CATSRARGRAATKNIQYF. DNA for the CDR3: TGTGCCACCAGCAGAGCCCGAGGGAGGGCCGCAACCAAAAACATTCAGTACTTC.

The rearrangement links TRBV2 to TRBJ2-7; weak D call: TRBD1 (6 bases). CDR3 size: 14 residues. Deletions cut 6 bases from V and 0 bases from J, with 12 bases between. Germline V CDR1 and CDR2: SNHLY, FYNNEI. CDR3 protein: CASRGDIPSYEQYF. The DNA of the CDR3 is TGTGCCAGCAGGGGGGACATACCCTCCTACGAGCAGTACTTC. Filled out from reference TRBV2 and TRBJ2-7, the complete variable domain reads EPEVTQTPSHQVTQMGQEVILRCVPISNHLYFYWYRQILGQKVEFLVSFYNNEISEKSEIFDDQFSVERPDGSNFTLKIRSTKLEDSAMYFCASRGDIPSYEQYFGPGTRLTVT.

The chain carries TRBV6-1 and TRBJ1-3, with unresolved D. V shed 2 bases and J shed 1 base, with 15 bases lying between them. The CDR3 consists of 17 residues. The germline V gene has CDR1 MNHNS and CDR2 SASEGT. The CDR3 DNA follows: TGTGCCAGCAGTGAAACGGAACACCTTTTATCTGGAAACACCATATATTTT. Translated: CASSETEHLLSGNTIYF.

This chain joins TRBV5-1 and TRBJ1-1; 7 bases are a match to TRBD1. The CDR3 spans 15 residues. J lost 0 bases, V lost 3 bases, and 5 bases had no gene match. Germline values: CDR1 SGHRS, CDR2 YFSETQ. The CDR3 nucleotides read TGCGCCAGCAGCTCGACCGGACAGGTGAACACTGAAGCTTTCTTT. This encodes CASSSTGQVNTEAFF.

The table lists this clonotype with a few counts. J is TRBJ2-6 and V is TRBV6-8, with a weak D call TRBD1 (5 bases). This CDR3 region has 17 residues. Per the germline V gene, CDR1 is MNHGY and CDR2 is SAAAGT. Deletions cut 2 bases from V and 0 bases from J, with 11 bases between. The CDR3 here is CASSYQGSISGANVLTF. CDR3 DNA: TGTGCCAGCAGTTACCAGGGCAGCATCTCTGGGGCCAACGTCCTGACTTTC.

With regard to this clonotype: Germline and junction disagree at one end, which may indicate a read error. The CDR3 protein is CASTLLGSGGGSQETQYF. CDR3 DNA: TGTGCCAGCACCTTATTGGGCTCCGGTGGTGGGTCCCAAGAGACCCAGTACTTC. J is TRBJ2-5 and V is TRBV7-9; D ambiguous. The CDR3 sequence is 18 residues long. Germline CDR1 reads SEHNR; CDR2 reads FQNEAQ (reference sequence). Filled out from reference TRBV7-9 and TRBJ2-5, the complete variable domain reads DTGVSQNPRHKITKRGQNVTFRCDPISEHNRLYWYRQTLGQGPEFLTYFQNEAQLEKSRLLSDRFSAERPKGSFSTLEIQRTEQGDSAMYLCASTLLGSGGGSQETQYFGPGTRLLVL.

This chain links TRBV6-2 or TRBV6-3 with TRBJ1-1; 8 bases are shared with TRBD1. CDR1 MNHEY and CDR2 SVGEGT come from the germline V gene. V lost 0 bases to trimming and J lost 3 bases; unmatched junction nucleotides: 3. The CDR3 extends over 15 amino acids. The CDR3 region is CASSYSYRGDTEAFF. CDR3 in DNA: TGTGCCAGCAGTTACTCGTACAGGGGGGACACTGAAGCTTTCTTT.